The 29 T cell receptor beta chains below come from one sample, sequenced in a study of T-cell memory formation after mild COVID-19. TCRdb passed the 5' RACE reads through MiXCR, listing each CDR3 protein once. The top ten hold roughly 13% of the sample, which has roughly 150,000 distinct CDR3 sequences, about 15% seen once. The sequencing sample was made of PBMCs or a T cell subset sorted from them (not recorded which). These receptors were collected from an adult woman who had mild COVID-19 (a few samples of this study predate the infection). Cell type and time point are not known.

The sample holds a few counts of this clonotype. The V and J genes are TRBV28 and TRBJ2-3; D not resolved. The CDR3 sequence is 15 residues long. V lost 5 bases and J lost 2, with 14 bases in between. From germline, CDR1 is MDHEN and CDR2 SYDVKM. CDR3 DNA: TGTGCCAGCAGTGCCCATAACGGATACACAGATACGCAGTATTTT. Its protein product is CASSAHNGYTDTQYF.

This clonotype was seen more than once but under ten times. The rearrangement uses TRBV20-1 and TRBJ2-3; 9 nucleotides agree with TRBD1. The length of the CDR3 is 15 residues. The V gene end was trimmed by 5 bases and the J gene end by 6 bases; junction bases not matched to a gene: 12. CDR1 is DFQATT, CDR2 SNEGSKA, per germline (reference sequence). The CDR3 here is CSAPRTGTGLDTQYF. The CDR3, as DNA: TGCAGTGCTCCAAGGACAGGGACAGGGCTCGATACGCAGTATTTT.

This clonotype came up a few times. The chain carries TRBV2 and TRBJ2-7; no reliable D call. The V and J ends lost 3 bases and 0 bases respectively, with 6 bases between them. The CDR3 extends over 13 amino acids. Germline V gene sequence: CDR1 SNHLY, CDR2 FYNNEI. Here the CDR3 reads CASSDRSSYEQYF. For the CDR3, the DNA is TGTGCCAGCAGTGACAGGAGCTCCTACGAGCAGTACTTC.

This sequence joins TRBV27 and TRBJ1-2; weak D call: TRBD1 (6 bases). CDR3 length: 14 amino acids. Germline-derived CDR1 and CDR2 are MNHEY and SMNVEV (reference sequence). V dropped 7 bases and J dropped 4 bases, with 16 bases sitting between them. The CDR3 reads CASTAGGGSYGYTF. Written as DNA, the CDR3 is TGTGCCAGCACCGCCGGAGGGGGGAGCTATGGCTACACCTTC.

This clonotype was counted between two and nine times. The chain joins TRBV20-1 to TRBJ1-2, with 10 bases that match TRBD1. V was clipped by 3 bases and J by 5 bases; unmatched bases: 15. The CDR3 has 17 residues. The germline gives CDR1 DFQATT, CDR2 SNEGSKA (reference sequence). For the CDR3, the DNA is TGCAGTGCTAGCTCACGGACAGGGGGGAAGAAGCTTTATGGCTACACCTTC. It encodes CSASSRTGGKKLYGYTF.

This clonotype was recorded a few times. The CDR3 nucleotides are TGTGCCAGCAGTCTTCTAGGAGGGGCGGCTTCACCCCTCCACTTT. Translated, it gives CASSLLGGAASPLHF. The rearrangement links TRBV12-3 or TRBV12-4 to TRBJ1-6; D possibly corresponds to TRBD1 (5 bases). Trimming pared 5 bases from V and 9 bases from J, leaving 17 bases between. The CDR3 has 15 residues.

This clonotype was seen a few times. The V call is TRBV20-1, the J call TRBJ2-7, with 9 bases that match TRBD1. Germline V gene data show CDR1 as DFQATT and CDR2 as SNEGSKA (reference sequence). There are 18 residues in the CDR3. Germline trimming cut 3 bases from V and 3 bases from J; bases unmatched to any gene: 18. Written as DNA, the CDR3 is TGCAGTGCTAGTCGGGGACAGGGAATGATCTTACTATACTACGAGCAGTACTTC. This gives the protein CSASRGQGMILLYYEQYF.

This clonotype was picked up a small number of times. This sequence joins TRBV6-2 or TRBV6-3 and TRBJ1-2; a weak D match, TRBD1 (6 bases). Germline V lookup: CDR1 MNHEY, CDR2 SVGEGT. V was pared by 10 bases and J by 0 bases, with 12 bases between. The CDR3 covers 13 residues. The CDR3 DNA reads as TGTGCCACCCAAGGACAGCCTAACTATGGCTACACCTTC. This encodes CATQGQPNYGYTF.

V is TRBV20-1 and J is TRBJ1-1, with 8 bases fitting TRBD1. V was clipped by 3 bases and J by 8 bases; unmatched bases: 11. The CDR3 is 14 residues long. Germline V gives CDR1 DFQATT, CDR2 SNEGSKA (reference sequence). DNA for the CDR3: TGCAGTGCTAGGGGGACAGGCCGCGGGGTGGAAGCTTTCTTT. Amino acid sequence: CSARGTGRGVEAFF.

The chain carries TRBV2 and TRBJ1-6; TRBD1 might be the D (5 bases). Germline V gene lookup returns CDR1 SNHLY and CDR2 FYNNEI. Trimming cost V 0 bases and J 10 bases, with 22 bases left between them. The CDR3 contains 18 residues. CDR3 coding DNA: TGTGCCAGCAGTGAAGCGCTTCGTGGCAGGGAGAAAGGCTCACCCCTCCACTTT. It specifies CASSEALRGREKGSPLHF.

The chain couples TRBV5-4 to TRBJ2-7; 12 bases are a match to TRBD1. This CDR3 contains 13 residues. V gave up 4 bases and J gave up 6 bases; unmatched junction bases: 2. Germline CDR1 is SGHNT and CDR2 is YYREEE (reference sequence). DNA for the CDR3: TGTGCCAGCAGCGGGGACAGGGGGCTCGAGCAGTACTTC. Protein product: CASSGDRGLEQYF.

The J gene is TRBJ2-3, the V gene TRBV7-6, with D perhaps matching TRBD1 (6 bases). Trimming took off 1 base at V and 0 bases at J, with 8 bases between the two ends. The CDR3 is 15 amino acids. Germline V gene sequence: CDR1 SGHVS, CDR2 FNYEAQ. CDR3 loop: CASSLGGPSTDTQYF. The CDR3 DNA reads TGTGCCAGCAGCTTAGGGGGGCCAAGCACAGATACGCAGTATTTT.

This clonotype appeared a few times. The chain has TRBV7-9 and TRBJ2-7; D is unresolved. Trimming removed 5 bases from V and 0 bases from J, with 8 bases in between. Germline V lookup: CDR1 SEHNR, CDR2 FQNEAQ (reference sequence). The CDR3 runs to 13 residues. The CDR3 DNA sequence: TGTGCCAGCAGCCATTCGAGCTCCTACGAGCAGTACTTC. Its protein product is CASSHSSSYEQYF.

This clonotype was observed a handful of times. This chain links TRBV12-3 or TRBV12-4 with TRBJ2-5, with D possibly being TRBD2 (6 bases). This CDR3 is 12 amino acids long. The V end lost 4 bases, the J end lost 5 bases, and 8 bases lay between the germline ends. CDR3 DNA sequence: TGTGCCAGCAGTTGGAGCGGGGAGACCCAGTACTTC. Its protein is CASSWSGETQYF.

This clonotype came up many times. J is TRBJ2-3 and V is TRBV7-8, with a tentative D call TRBD1 (8 bases). The V end was cut by 5 bases, the J end by 1 base, with 16 bases between. Germline CDR1 SGHVS, CDR2 FQNEAQ. The CDR3 has 16 amino acids. This CDR3 reads CASSPRTGRGTDTQYF. The CDR3 DNA is TGTGCCAGCAGCCCGAGGACAGGGAGGGGCACAGATACGCAGTATTTT.

There are a few counts of this clonotype. The V call is TRBV24-1, the J call TRBJ2-3; 10 nucleotides match TRBD2. CDR3 length: 20 residues. The trim removed 3 bases at V and 2 bases at J, leaving 16 bases unmatched. Germline V gene lookup returns CDR1 KGHDR and CDR2 SFDVKD. The CDR3, as DNA: TGTGCCACCAGTGATGCGCTCGCAAACTGGACTAGCGGTGTCACAGATACGCAGTATTTT. Translating gives CATSDALANWTSGVTDTQYF.

This clonotype was recorded a few times. In DNA, the CDR3 is TGTGCCAGCAGCCGGGGATTCACAGGGCCCGGCGGCTACACCTTC. The encoded protein is CASSRGFTGPGGYTF. The chain joins TRBV7-6 to TRBJ1-2; a possible D gene is TRBD1 (6 bases). The CDR3 has 15 residues. The germline V gene encodes CDR1 SGHVS and CDR2 FNYEAQ. Trimming shortened V by 5 bases and J by 8 bases, and 21 bases separated the two germline ends. Full variable domain (missing parts from reference TRBV7-6 and TRBJ1-2): GAGVSQSPRYKVTKRGQDVALRCDPISGHVSLYWYRQALGQGPEFLTYFNYEAQQDKSGLPNDRFSAERPEGSISTLTIQRTEQRDSAMYRCASSRGFTGPGGYTFGSGTRLTVV.

This clonotype was detected a few times. The rearrangement uses TRBV3-1 and TRBJ2-3; 7 bases match TRBD1. Germline loops: CDR1 LGHDT, CDR2 YNNKEL (reference sequence). Trimming took 0 bases from V and 3 from J; bases not matched to a gene: 3. The CDR3 totals 15 residues. Written as DNA, the CDR3 is TGTGCCAGCAGCCAAGAGAGGGGGCTTACAGATACGCAGTATTTT. Translating gives CASSQERGLTDTQYF.

The V gene is TRBV11-2, the J gene TRBJ1-6, with 8 nucleotides matching TRBD1. Per germline, CDR1 SGHAT and CDR2 FQNNGV. CDR3 length: 15 amino acids. After removal of 5 bases from V and 6 bases from J, the junction contained 6 bases not matched to a gene. Here the CDR3 reads CASSQPTGVNSPLHF. CDR3 in DNA: TGTGCCAGCAGCCAACCGACAGGGGTTAATTCACCCCTCCACTTT.

This clonotype has just a few counts. The V and J genes are TRBV5-5 and TRBJ1-1; perhaps TRBD1 as D (6 bases). The length of the CDR3 is 15 residues. Per the germline V gene, CDR1 is SGHKS and CDR2 is YYEKEE (reference sequence). Trimming stripped 2 bases from V and 6 bases from J, with 17 bases between. The DNA of the CDR3 is TGTGCCAGCAGCTTAAATACGGGACACCGACCTGAAGCTTTCTTT. It translates to CASSLNTGHRPEAFF.

This clonotype was observed a handful of times. The J gene is TRBJ2-5, the V gene TRBV7-6; a possible D gene is TRBD2 (6 bases). Germline V lookup: CDR1 SGHVS, CDR2 FNYEAQ. The CDR3 runs 17 residues. V lost 1 base, J lost 0 bases, and 15 bases lay in between. The CDR3 here is CASSLGSGRGHQETQYF. The CDR3 region has the DNA TGTGCCAGCAGCTTAGGGTCGGGGCGGGGCCACCAAGAGACCCAGTACTTC.

This clonotype was observed a handful of times. The chain employs TRBV9 and TRBJ2-5, with D possibly matching TRBD2 (7 bases). Trimming took off 3 bases at V and 5 bases at J, with 17 bases between the two ends. This CDR3 is built from 15 residues. Germline-derived CDR1 and CDR2 are SGDLS and YYNGEE. The CDR3, as DNA: TGTGCCAGCAGCGCCGTGGGGGGGGCATGGGAGACCCAGTACTTC. As protein: CASSAVGGAWETQYF.

In its sample, this clonotype was seen a few times. The rearrangement links TRBV29-1 to TRBJ2-7; D gene uncertain. The germline V gene has CDR1 SQVTM and CDR2 ANQGSEA. V gave up 5 bases and J gave up 3 bases, with 11 bases separating them. The CDR3 is 12 amino acids. CDR3 in DNA: TGCAGCGTTCATAACTCCCTCTACGAGCAGTACTTC. It translates to CSVHNSLYEQYF.

The chain uses TRBV4-1 and TRBJ2-5, with TRBD2 matching over 9 bases. After removal of 4 bases from V and 4 bases from J, the junction contained 7 bases not matched to a gene. This CDR3 comprises 15 residues. Germline CDR1 reads MGHRA; CDR2 reads YSYEKL. In DNA form, the CDR3 reads TGCGCCAGCAGCCTGGAGAGCGGGGGGTTAGAGACCCAGTACTTC. This sequence encodes CASSLESGGLETQYF.

In this sample, this clonotype turned up many times. V and J are TRBV10-3 and TRBJ2-7; 9 bases align to TRBD1. The germline V gene encodes CDR1 ENHRY and CDR2 SYGVKD. Unmatched junction bases numbered 11, after V lost 6 bases and J lost 5 bases. The CDR3 covers 15 residues. CDR3 sequence: CAIRDSGTGSHEQYF. The CDR3 DNA reads TGTGCCATCAGAGACTCCGGGACAGGGTCCCACGAGCAGTACTTC.

This chain joins TRBV21-1 and TRBJ2-7. TRBV21-1 is a listed pseudogene. This CDR3 contains 14 residues. CDR3 coding DNA: TGTGCCAGCAGCAAAGGCGGAGAGTCCTACGAGCAGTACTTC. Its protein product is CASSKGGESYEQYF.

The chain carries TRBV7-2 and TRBJ1-2; D is undetermined. Germline CDR1 reads SGHTA; CDR2 reads FQGNSA. The CDR3 is made up of 14 amino acids. Trimming removed 6 bases at V and 4 bases at J, with 15 bases between. The CDR3 DNA reads as TGTGCCAGCAGACCTCCCACACCCGGCTATGGCTACACCTTC. It encodes CASRPPTPGYGYTF.

This clonotype was seen a few times. The rearrangement joins TRBV2 to TRBJ2-2, with 14 positions matching TRBD2. V dropped 6 bases and J dropped 5; count of bases not matched to a gene: 8. CDR1 is SNHLY and CDR2 is FYNNEI in the germline V gene. CDR3 length equals 17 residues. DNA for the CDR3: TGTGCCAGCAGGAGACTAGCGGGAGGGCCGGGGACCGGGGAGCTGTTTTTT. Its protein product is CASRRLAGGPGTGELFF.

This sequence joins TRBV2 and TRBJ2-3; D ambiguous. Per germline, CDR1 SNHLY and CDR2 FYNNEI. The CDR3 spans 14 residues. The V end lost 5 bases, the J end lost 0 bases, and 9 bases lay between the germline ends. This CDR3 reads CASSPTQSTDTQYF. Written as DNA, the CDR3 is TGTGCCAGCAGTCCAACGCAGAGCACAGATACGCAGTATTTT.